These T cell receptor beta chains were read from a single sample in a study of vaccination and CD4 T cells after COVID-19. These TCRs are of unknown antigen specificity. TCRdb called the PCR reads again in MiXCR, with one record for every CDR3 protein. The sample carries over 6,500 distinct CDR3 sequences, around 53% recorded once. The sequenced sample was CD4+ T cells from blood, cultured in vitro. The receptors here all came from a human donor in good health. Both conserved end residues are part of each CDR3. A D gene is named only where the DNA matches it firmly. Rows may omit the clone size; those that give it use once, few, many or a size class.

cdr3_nt cdr3_aa v_call d_call clone_size j_call
TGTGCCAGTCATGGGACAGGCACTGAAGCTTTCTTT CASHGTGTEAFF TRBV19 TRBD1 few TRBJ1-1
TGTGCCAGCAGCTTAGGGTCAGATACGCAGTATTTT CASSLGSDTQYF TRBV11-1 NA NA TRBJ2-3
TGTGCCAGTAGCCCTCAGGGGGGTGGCACTGAAGCTTTCTTT CASSPQGGGTEAFF TRBV19 TRBD1 few TRBJ1-1
TGTGCCACCAACAGAGTGGGGGGCCAAGAGACCCAGTACTTC CATNRVGGQETQYF TRBV15 NA NA TRBJ2-5
TGCAGTGCTAGAGATCATCGGGGGTCTAGCAATCAGCCCCAGCATTTT CSARDHRGSSNQPQHF TRBV20-1 NA NA TRBJ1-5
TGTGCCAGCAGTTACTCTCAGGGTTGGAGCTCCTACGAGCAGTACTTC CASSYSQGWSSYEQYF TRBV6-5 NA NA TRBJ2-7
TGTGCCAGCAGCCCCCGGGACTTCAACACAGATACGCAGTATTTT CASSPRDFNTDTQYF TRBV7-8 NA few TRBJ2-3
TGTGCCAGCAGTGAGGAGGCCGTGAACACTGAAGCTTTCTTT CASSEEAVNTEAFF TRBV2 NA few TRBJ1-1
TGTGCCAGTAGTTCCACTTATGGGAACACTGAAGCTTTCTTT CASSSTYGNTEAFF TRBV19 NA NA TRBJ1-1
TGTGCCACCAGTGTAGGGACCAGTCCCTACAATGAGCAGTACTTC CATSVGTSPYNEQYF TRBV24-1 NA NA TRBJ2-7
TGTGCCAGCAGGCCCGGGACAGGGGCCCTTCTTGAGCAGTTCTTC CASRPGTGALLEQFF TRBV7-9 TRBD1 NA TRBJ2-1
TGTGCCAGCAGTGAAGGAGGGGAATTGTGCGGAAACACCATATATTTT CASSEGGELCGNTIYF TRBV6-4 NA NA TRBJ1-3
TGCGCCAGCAGCAGGACAGGGGGCACCGGGGAGCTGTTTTTT CASSRTGGTGELFF TRBV5-1 TRBD1 NA TRBJ2-2
TGTGCCAGCAGCTTAGGAGGGATGGGGGAGCAGTACTTC CASSLGGMGEQYF TRBV7-8 NA NA TRBJ2-7
TGTGCCAGCAGTAGCACTAGCGGCGGGGGCACCGGGGAGCTGTTTTTT CASSSTSGGGTGELFF TRBV2 TRBD2 NA TRBJ2-2
TGTGCCAGCAGCCCAACGAGTCCGGGGAGGGAGACCCAGTACTTC CASSPTSPGRETQYF TRBV7-2 NA few TRBJ2-5
TGTGCCAGCAGCCCAGGGACACTTCTGAGCCCCCTCCACTTT CASSPGTLLSPLHF TRBV7-2 NA NA TRBJ1-6
TGTGCCAGCAGTACCCTGGGGTCTGGGGAGCTGTTTTTT CASSTLGSGELFF TRBV5-4 NA NA TRBJ2-2
TGTGCCAGCAGTTACTCCCTCCGGAACACTGAAGCTTTCTTT CASSYSLRNTEAFF TRBV6-5 NA NA TRBJ1-1
TGTGCCTGGTTACAGGGAAATCGAAAAGTTAGGAACACCGGGGAGCTGTTTTTT CAWLQGNRKVRNTGELFF TRBV30 NA NA TRBJ2-2
TGTGCCAGCAGACAAGCGGGCAATCAGCCCCAGCATTTT CASRQAGNQPQHF TRBV19 NA NA TRBJ1-5
TGTGCCAGCAGTTCCGGACAGGGTTTGGGCAATCAGCCCCAGCATTTT CASSSGQGLGNQPQHF TRBV28 TRBD1 NA TRBJ1-5
TGCAGTGCTAGGGAGAATGAGCAGTTCTTC CSARENEQFF TRBV20-1 NA NA TRBJ2-1
TGTGCCAGCAGTGCGGCGACGATCCTTCAGGCCCCAGATACGCAGTATTTT CASSAATILQAPDTQYF TRBV2 NA NA TRBJ2-3
TGTGCCACCAGACTAGGGTTCGGCAATCAGCCCCAGCATTTT CATRLGFGNQPQHF TRBV6-1 NA few TRBJ1-5